The clone carrying this T cell receptor beta chain was counted a few times. The sample is drawn from a study of blood T cells in healthy people across ages. A second PCR of about 7 to 12 cycles used a sample-barcoded 5' primer and a J-beta primer mix. In TCRdb, the 5' RACE reads were re-called with MiXCR into one record per CDR3 protein. The sample carries nearly 800,000 distinct CDR3 sequences, just under 25% recorded once. This CDR3 spans 17 amino acids. Germline loops: CDR1 SQVTM, CDR2 ANQGSEA. J lost 2 bases, V lost 4 bases, and 9 bases had no gene match. These data were also filed under a second study, of T cells of mothers and their children.

Sequenced material: blood. The sequence was collected from a boy younger than 18 in good health. The rearrangement links TRBV29-1 to TRBJ2-2; 11 bases fit TRBD2. This chain's CDR3 is CSVAWLAGGGNTGELFF. CDR3 sequence (DNA): TGCAGCGTTGCCTGGCTAGCGGGAGGAGGTAACACCGGGGAGCTGTTTTTT.